A single sample gave rise to the 6 T cell receptor beta chains below, sequenced in a study of breast tumors, draining lymph nodes, adjacent tissues. Axillary draining lymph nodes of breast cancer patients supplied the node samples. TCRdb re-analysed the multiplex PCR reads in MiXCR, keeping a single row per CDR3 protein. The sample has some 85,000 distinct CDR3 sequences, approximately 31% seen once. Sequencing was done on a sample of axillary lymph node tissue. The origin of the receptors is a female donor with breast cancer. Some clones in this sample may be carry-over from other donors' samples.

This clonotype was detected a few times. This clone may be a read error of a much larger clone one base away. The J gene is TRBJ2-7, the V gene TRBV6-2 or TRBV6-3; D unresolved. The V end lost 5 bases, the J end lost 4 bases, and 6 bases lay between the germline ends. Germline values: CDR1 MNHEY, CDR2 SVGEGT. CDR3 length: 11 amino acids. CDR3 bases: TGTGCCAGCAGTCACGAGTACGAGCAGTACTTC. It is translated as CASSHEYEQYF.

Regarding this clonotype: Being one base from a much bigger clone, this may be a read error. This chain links TRBV6-4 with TRBJ2-3, with unresolved D. The CDR3 is 14 residues long. Germline loops: CDR1 MRHNA, CDR2 SNTAGT. V dropped 5 bases and J dropped 6 bases, with 15 bases sitting between them. In DNA form, the CDR3 reads TGTGCCAGCAGTCACACCCGATTAGGGGATACGCAGTATTTT. Translation gives CASSHTRLGDTQYF.

The sample holds many counts of this clonotype. The rearrangement links TRBV7-2 to TRBJ2-3; TRBD1 matches 9 bases. Losses at the gene ends were 0 bases for V and 10 bases for J; bases not matched to a gene: 5. Looked up from germline, CDR1 is SGHTA and CDR2 is FQGNSA. This CDR3 comprises 14 residues. The CDR3 loop reads CASSLAGTGNAQYF. The CDR3 DNA sequence: TGTGCCAGCAGCTTAGCCGGGACAGGGAATGCGCAGTATTTT.

Ten or more counts support this clonotype. This chain links TRBV12-3 or TRBV12-4 with TRBJ2-5; the D gene is possibly TRBD1 (6 bases). This CDR3 contains 15 residues. V was cut by 3 bases and J by 7 bases, with 18 bases left in between. CDR3 residues: CASSLLQGPSGTQYF. The CDR3 bases are TGTGCCAGCAGTTTGTTACAGGGTCCTTCGGGGACCCAGTACTTC.

This clonotype was counted ten times or more. The DNA for the CDR3 is TGTGCCAGCAGCTTGATCCGGGACAGGGGGCTTCCCACCTTC. Its protein product is CASSLIRDRGLPTF. The rearrangement joins TRBV5-4 to TRBJ1-2, with 12 bases aligning to TRBD1. The CDR3 runs 14 residues. The trim removed 1 base at V and 13 bases at J, leaving 8 bases unmatched. Germline loops: CDR1 SGHNT, CDR2 YYREEE (reference sequence).

This clonotype was observed at least ten times. The J gene is TRBJ1-6, the V gene TRBV4-3; the match to TRBD1 covers 7 bases. J gave up 5 bases and V 0 bases, and 4 bases lay outside the gene matches. From germline, CDR1 is LGHNA and CDR2 YSLEER. This CDR3 has 16 residues. The CDR3 loop reads CASSQDQGENNSPLHF. The CDR3 region has the DNA TGCGCCAGCAGCCAAGATCAGGGGGAAAATAATTCACCCCTCCACTTT.